This TCR beta chain derives from a study of blood T cells in healthy people across ages. Each donor was a healthy Caucasian individual from Russia, aged roughly 6 to 90. Staff drew about 10 milliliters of peripheral blood from each donor. There were at least 5 micrograms of total RNA extracted from every sample. The second PCR ran roughly 7 to 12 cycles with a sample-barcoded 5' primer and J-beta primers. TCRdb used MiXCR to reprocess the 5' RACE reads, holding one entry per CDR3 protein. The table shows roughly 1,300,000 distinct CDR3 sequences, with approximately 59% occurring only once. In the case of this clonotype: Its ends do not fully match the called genes, so a read error is possible.

The sequencing input was blood. This receptor was identified in a man aged 18 to 30 in good health.

CDR3 in amino acids: CSAGGTEASF. In DNA form, the CDR3 reads TGCAGTGCTGGGGGCACTGAAGCTTCCTTT. The chain carries TRBV20-1 and TRBJ1-1; a possible D gene is TRBD1 (6 bases). Germline CDR1 is DFQATT and CDR2 is SNEGSKA (reference sequence). CDR3 length: 10 amino acids.